Listed below are T cell receptor beta chains from one sample, sequenced in a study of T cell changes during pregnancy in multiple sclerosis. Profiled with immunoSEQ multiplex PCR; TCRdb holds only in-frame clones, not every one. Here the sample spans over 70,000 clones, around 92% being singletons. This specimen consisted of peripheral blood, obtained in the third trimester of pregnancy. These receptors came from a female donor in good health, enrolled as a control in a pregnancy study. Both conserved end residues are part of each CDR3. D genes are given only for firm matches. Rows may omit the clone size; those that give it use once, few, many or a size class.

CASSPRLLAGGVTDTQYF | TGTGCCAGCTCACCACGGCTACTAGCGGGGGGGGTCACAGATACGCAGTATTTT | TRBJ2-3 | TRBV18 | . | TRBD2
CASRSGGSGGVGELFF | TGTGCAAGTCGCTCAGGAGGTAGCGGGGGGGTCGGGGAGCTGTTTTTT | TRBJ2-2 | TRBV12-2 | . | .
CASSPNPLAGASEQYF | TGCGCCAGCAGCCCCAACCCCCTGGCAGGGGCGTCTGAGCAGTACTTC | TRBJ2-7 | TRBV5-1 | . | .
CASRMRVSSPLHF | TGTGCCAGCAGGATGAGGGTCAGTTCACCCCTCCACTTT | TRBJ1-6 | TRBV28 | . | .
CASSVTGLAGDSTDTQYF | TGTGCCAGCAGCGTAACGGGACTAGCGGGGGATAGCACAGATACGCAGTATTTT | TRBJ2-3 | TRBV9 | . | TRBD2
CASSPQTGTYNQPQHF | TGTGCCAGTAGCCCTCAGACCGGGACATACAATCAGCCCCAGCATTTT | TRBJ1-5 | TRBV19 | . | .
CATSSRDTGELFF | TGTGCCACCAGCAGCCGTGACACCGGGGAGCTGTTTTTT | TRBJ2-2 | TRBV15 | . | .
CASSIAQGFTEAFF | TGTGCCAGTAGTATCGCCCAGGGTTTCACTGAAGCTTTCTTT | TRBJ1-1 | TRBV19 | . | .
CASSWDNQETQYF | TGTGCCAGCAGTTGGGACAACCAAGAGACCCAGTACTTC | TRBJ2-5 | TRBV28 | . | .
CASSISSGRAYEQYF | TGTGCCAGTAGCATCTCTAGCGGGAGGGCCTACGAGCAGTACTTC | TRBJ2-7 | TRBV19 | . | TRBD2
CASRESGDTQYF | TGTGCCAGCAGAGAAAGCGGAGATACGCAGTATTTT | TRBJ2-3 | TRBV7-9 | . | .
CASSQWEGAYEQYF | TGTGCCAGCAGTCAGTGGGAGGGAGCCTACGAGCAGTACTTC | TRBJ2-7 | TRBV6-5 | . | TRBD2
CASSGPGPSRGPQHF | TGTGCCAGCAGCGGACCAGGACCATCCAGGGGGCCCCAGCATTTT | TRBJ1-5 | TRBV5-6 | . | .
CASSSNNPGQNTEAFF | TGTGCCAGCAGCTCCAATAACCCGGGACAAAACACTGAAGCTTTCTTT | TRBJ1-1 | TRBV5-4 | . | .
CASSLWVLRDRGNSPLHF | TGTGCCAGCAGTTTATGGGTGTTAAGGGACAGGGGAAATTCACCCCTCCACTTT | TRBJ1-6 | TRBV28 | . | TRBD1
CASRFGRQGPYEQYF | TGTGCAAGTCGCTTCGGTAGGCAGGGTCCCTACGAGCAGTACTTC | TRBJ2-7 | TRBV12-2 | . | .
CASSLFSGSSLYEQYF | TGTGCCAGCAGCTTATTCTCGGGGTCTTCGCTCTACGAGCAGTACTTC | TRBJ2-7 | TRBV7-2 | . | .
CASTTRVGQGNEQYF | TGTGCCAGCACCACGAGGGTGGGACAGGGGAACGAGCAGTACTTC | TRBJ2-7 | TRBV2 | . | TRBD1
CAWSVPGWGQPQHF | TGTGCCTGGAGTGTACCAGGGTGGGGTCAGCCCCAGCATTTT | TRBJ1-5 | TRBV30 | . | .
CASSEQGGETQYF | TGTGCCAGCAGCGAGCAGGGGGGAGAGACCCAGTACTTC | TRBJ2-5 | TRBV7-3 | few | .
CASSRTDSYNYGYTF | TGTGCCAGCAGTCGAACGGACTCCTATAACTATGGCTACACCTTC | TRBJ1-2 | TRBV6-5 | . | .
CASSLEGTSAPDTQYF | TGTGCCAGCAGCTTAGAAGGGACTAGCGCCCCAGATACGCAGTATTTT | TRBJ2-3 | TRBV7-2 | once | TRBD2
CASSVPPGQGAETQYF | TGTGCCAGTAGTGTCCCGCCGGGACAGGGGGCAGAGACCCAGTACTTC | TRBJ2-5 | TRBV19 | . | TRBD1
CASSRVSGEQYF | TGTGCCAGCAGTCGAGTTAGCGGCGAGCAGTACTTC | TRBJ2-7 | TRBV28 | . | .
CAIREGEAGMAFF | TGTGCCATCAGGGAGGGAGAGGCAGGGATGGCTTTCTTT | TRBJ1-1 | TRBV10-3 | . | .
CASSPRVRGYEQYF | TGTGCCAGCAGCCCTCGGGTCCGCGGGTACGAGCAGTACTTC | TRBJ2-7 | TRBV11-2 | . | .
CASSWGGGSTDTQYF | TGCGCCAGCAGCTGGGGGGGAGGATCCACAGATACGCAGTATTTT | TRBJ2-3 | TRBV5-1 | . | TRBD2
CASSLTLNNEQFF | TGTGCCAGCAGCTTGACTTTAAACAATGAGCAGTTCTTC | TRBJ2-1 | TRBV11-1 | . | .
CASSWPGDNSPLHF | TGTGCCAGCAGCTGGCCAGGGGATAATTCACCCCTCCACTTT | TRBJ1-6 | TRBV7-9 | . | .
CASREGLTMNTEAFF | TGTGCCAGCAGGGAAGGACTGACCATGAACACTGAAGCTTTCTTT | TRBJ1-1 | TRBV2 | once | .
CASSSGQGGYNEQFF | TGTGCCAGCAGTTCCGGACAGGGGGGCTACAATGAGCAGTTCTTC | TRBJ2-1 | TRBV28 | . | TRBD1
CASSPRGLSDSYNEQFF | TGTGCCAGCAGCCCCAGGGGGTTATCCGACTCCTACAATGAGCAGTTCTTC | TRBJ2-1 | TRBV5-4 | . | TRBD1
CAVQLAGGRTDTQYF | TGTGCCGTACAACTAGCGGGGGGGCGCACAGATACGCAGTATTTT | TRBJ2-3 | TRBV27 | . | TRBD2
CASSLYFRGYEQYF | TGTGCCAGCAGCTTATACTTCAGGGGCTACGAGCAGTACTTC | TRBJ2-7 | TRBV7-2 | . | .
CASSERDRDTGELFF | TGTGCCAGCAGTGAACGGGACAGGGACACCGGGGAGCTGTTTTTT | TRBJ2-2 | TRBV25-1 | . | TRBD1
CASSWTGAQETQYF | TGTGCCAGCAGTTGGACAGGGGCACAAGAGACCCAGTACTTC | TRBJ2-5 | TRBV27 | . | TRBD1
CASSSGGQGVYEQYF | TGTGCCAGCAGCTCGGGTGGACAGGGGGTCTACGAGCAGTACTTC | TRBJ2-7 | TRBV7-9 | . | TRBD1
CASSPGTGRTEAFF | TGTGCCAGTAGTCCCGGGACAGGTAGGACTGAAGCTTTCTTT | TRBJ1-1 | TRBV19 | few | TRBD1
CAWSRPGGSYNSPLHF | TGTGCCTGGAGTAGGCCAGGGGGGTCCTATAATTCACCCCTCCACTTT | TRBJ1-6 | TRBV30 | . | TRBD1
CASSFLAVTDTQYF | TGTGCCAGCAGTTTCCTAGCGGTTACAGATACGCAGTATTTT | TRBJ2-3 | TRBV27 | once | TRBD2
CASSLGQGVAFF | TGTGCCAGCAGTTTAGGACAGGGGGTGGCTTTCTTT | TRBJ1-1 | TRBV28 | few | TRBD1
CAISDTGTGASGELFF | TGTGCCATCAGTGACACCGGGACAGGGGCCTCCGGGGAGCTGTTTTTT | TRBJ2-2 | TRBV10-3 | once | TRBD1
CSVGLAGAPDTQYF | TGCAGCGTTGGACTAGCGGGGGCCCCAGATACGCAGTATTTT | TRBJ2-3 | TRBV29-1 | . | TRBD2
CASSKTRGETQYF | TGTGCCAGCAGTAAAACCCGAGGAGAGACCCAGTACTTC | TRBJ2-5 | TRBV25-1 | . | .
CASRKDSPYEQYF | TGTGCCAGCAGAAAGGACTCACCCTACGAGCAGTACTTC | TRBJ2-7 | TRBV28 | . | .
CASDHSDTGELFF | TGTGCCAGCGACCACAGTGACACCGGGGAGCTGTTTTTT | TRBJ2-2 | TRBV6-1 | . | .
CASVVTGPGEAFF | TGTGCCAGCGTCGTGACAGGTCCGGGTGAAGCTTTCTTT | TRBJ1-1 | TRBV28 | . | .
CSVEVGGRPPYGYTF | TGCAGCGTTGAGGTAGGGGGCAGGCCACCCTATGGCTACACCTTC | TRBJ1-2 | TRBV29-1 | once | TRBD1